The next 20 T cell receptor beta chains were all read from a single sample in a study of blood T cell repertoires in COVID-19. Libraries were prepared by immunoSEQ multiplex PCR; TCRdb keeps only in-frame clonotypes and omits some of them. The sample has around 88,000 clones, roughly 80% seen once. Sample: peripheral blood. The receptors were gathered from a man aged 55-75 years with acute or convalescent COVID-19.

The sample holds a few counts of this clone. This chain connects TRBV28 to TRBJ1-5, with 8 bases identical to TRBD1. CDR3 length: 16 residues. Trimming at V came to 2 bases and at J to 6 bases, leaving 9 bases not matched to a gene. Germline values: CDR1 MDHEN, CDR2 SYDVKM. CDR3 in amino acids: CASSLLRQGAGQPQHF. In DNA form, the CDR3 reads TGTGCCAGCAGTTTACTTCGGCAGGGGGCTGGTCAGCCCCAGCATTTT.

The CDR3 loop is CAISDLRTGAYEQYF. DNA of the CDR3: TGTGCCATCAGTGATCTGAGGACAGGTGCCTACGAGCAGTACTTC. The V and J genes are TRBV10-3 and TRBJ2-7; 7 nucleotides line up with TRBD1. The germline V gene has CDR1 ENHRY and CDR2 SYGVKD. V trimming: 3 bases; J trimming: 2 bases; junction bases outside the gene matches: 7. CDR3 size: 15 residues.

This clone has just a few counts. This chain joins TRBV5-1 and TRBJ1-3; D possibly corresponds to TRBD1 (6 bases). Germline values: CDR1 SGHRS, CDR2 YFSETQ. The CDR3 sequence is 15 residues long. Trimming removed 3 bases from V and 0 bases from J, with 10 bases in between. The CDR3 reads CASSYSGDSGNTIYF. CDR3 in DNA: TGCGCCAGCAGCTATTCAGGGGACTCTGGAAACACCATATATTTT.

The chain carries TRBV5-4 and TRBJ2-1; 8 bases agree with TRBD1. V shed 4 bases and J 3 bases; nucleotides not matched to a gene: 6. The CDR3 is 15 amino acids. Germline V gene data show CDR1 as SGHNT and CDR2 as YYREEE (reference sequence). The CDR3 region has the DNA TGTGCCAGCAGCAACCGGACAGGGCTCTACAATGAGCAGTTCTTC. Protein product: CASSNRTGLYNEQFF.

The V and J genes are TRBV7-3 and TRBJ2-1, with 8 bases lining up with TRBD2. Germline V gives CDR1 SGHTA, CDR2 FQGTGA. V gave up 4 bases and J gave up 10 bases; unmatched junction bases: 3. The CDR3 contains 12 residues. This CDR3 is CASSYSGTEQFF. CDR3 coding DNA: TGTGCCAGCAGCTATAGCGGGACAGAGCAGTTCTTC.

The chain has TRBV12-5 and TRBJ1-2; D possibly corresponds to TRBD1 (6 bases). The V and J ends lost 0 bases and 10 bases respectively, with 18 bases between them. The CDR3 sequence is 15 residues long. The germline V gene has CDR1 LGHNT and CDR2 FRNRAP. The CDR3 DNA sequence: TGTGCTAGTGGTTTGGTACTTCGACAGGACGGAACCTACACCTTC. This gives the protein CASGLVLRQDGTYTF.

In nucleotides, the CDR3 is TGTGCCAGCAGACTTGGGACAGGGACTTTGAACACTGAAGCTTTCTTT. Protein sequence: CASRLGTGTLNTEAFF. The chain couples TRBV28 to TRBJ1-1, with 9 positions matching TRBD1. In germline, CDR1 is MDHEN, CDR2 SYDVKM. Trimming took 6 bases from V and 0 from J; bases not matched to a gene: 8. This CDR3 region has 16 residues.

This clone was observed a handful of times. The rearrangement links TRBV19 to TRBJ2-1; 8 bases map to TRBD2. Looked up from germline, CDR1 is LNHDA and CDR2 is SQIVND (reference sequence). V shed 3 bases, J shed 1 base, and the junction held 8 bases outside the gene matches. This CDR3 region has 17 residues. The CDR3 sequence is CASSIRGGRGSYNEQFF. For the CDR3, the DNA is TGTGCCAGTAGTATTCGCGGGGGGCGCGGGTCCTACAATGAGCAGTTCTTC.

The V gene is TRBV12-3 or TRBV12-4, the J gene TRBJ2-1; the D gene is possibly TRBD2 (7 bases). Trimming took 10 bases from V and 4 from J, leaving 14 bases between them. The CDR3 is 13 residues long. The CDR3 reads CATSGDYYNEQFF. Here the CDR3 DNA reads TGTGCCACCTCAGGGGACTATTACAATGAGCAGTTCTTC.

The chain joins TRBV11-3 to TRBJ1-4; 8 positions match TRBD1. Looked up from germline, CDR1 is SGHNT and CDR2 is YENEEA. V lost 5 bases to trimming and J lost 8 bases; unmatched junction nucleotides: 10. CDR3 length: 15 residues. CDR3 residues: CASSDQGASPEKLFF. The CDR3 region has the DNA TGTGCCAGCAGCGATCAGGGGGCGTCCCCGGAAAAACTGTTTTTT.

J is TRBJ2-7 and V is TRBV27; 7 positions agree with TRBD1. V shed 5 bases and J 2 bases; nucleotides not matched to a gene: 6. Germline V CDR1 and CDR2: MNHEY, SMNVEV (reference sequence). CDR3 length equals 14 residues. The CDR3 loop reads CASSPLGQPYEQYF. The CDR3 DNA follows: TGTGCCAGCAGTCCTCTGGGACAGCCCTACGAGCAGTACTTC.

This clone was found once. DNA for the CDR3: TGTGCCATCAGAGATGGGACAGGGGATCAGCCCCAGCATTTT. Residues: CAIRDGTGDQPQHF. V is TRBV10-3 and J is TRBJ1-5; 10 nucleotides match TRBD1. This CDR3 has 14 amino acids. Germline-derived CDR1 and CDR2 are ENHRY and SYGVKD. Trimming removed 6 bases from V and 5 bases from J; junction bases left unmatched: 4.

The rearrangement joins TRBV5-8 to TRBJ2-7; D is ambiguous. CDR3 size: 12 residues. Trimming took 1 base from V and 6 from J, leaving 8 bases between them. The V gene's germline CDR1 is SGHTS and CDR2 YDEGEE. CDR3 amino acids: CASSLIRREQYF. DNA for the CDR3: TGTGCCAGCAGCTTGATCCGTCGCGAGCAGTACTTC. The variable domain in full, completed from reference TRBV5-8 and TRBJ2-7, reads EAGVTQSPTHLIKTRGQQATLRCSPISGHTSVYWYQQALGLGLQFLLWYDEGEERNRGNFPPRFSGRQFPNYSSELNVNALELEDSALYLCASSLIRREQYFGPGTRLTVT.

The gene calls are TRBV5-1 and TRBJ2-3, with TRBD2 identical over 7 bases. After removal of 5 bases from V and 1 base from J, the junction contained 7 bases not matched to a gene. The CDR3 has 15 residues. Per the germline V gene, CDR1 is SGHRS and CDR2 is YFSETQ. The DNA for the CDR3 is TGCGCCAGCAGGGACGTGGGGAGGGGCACAGATACGCAGTATTTT. It specifies CASRDVGRGTDTQYF.

This chain uses TRBV4-3 with TRBJ1-5; TRBD1 agrees at 8 bases. There are 15 residues in the CDR3. J gave up 4 bases and V 3 bases, and 5 bases lay outside the gene matches. CDR1 LGHNA and CDR2 YSLEER come from the germline V gene. The CDR3 sequence: CASSQDRATNQPQHF. CDR3 nucleotides: TGCGCCAGCAGCCAGGACAGGGCGACGAATCAGCCCCAGCATTTT.

The chain links TRBV4-1 to TRBJ1-4, with a possible D match to TRBD1 (6 bases). The CDR3 is made up of 14 amino acids. V lost 6 bases to trimming and J lost 8 bases, with 16 bases between them. The germline CDR1 and CDR2 sequences are MGHRA and YSYEKL. CDR3 sequence: CASSPTGLDEKLFF. The CDR3 DNA reads as TGCGCCAGCAGTCCTACAGGGTTGGACGAAAAACTGTTTTTT.

This chain joins TRBV19 and TRBJ2-1; 13 bases are shared with TRBD2. The CDR3 extends over 19 amino acids. Germline V gives CDR1 LNHDA, CDR2 SQIVND (reference sequence). With 1 base clipped from V and 3 bases from J, the junction kept 9 bases outside the gene matches. Here the CDR3 reads CASSIVTSGRQSFYNEQFF. The CDR3 nucleotides read TGTGCCAGTAGTATAGTGACTAGCGGGAGGCAATCATTCTACAATGAGCAGTTCTTC. Together with reference TRBV19 and TRBJ2-1, the CDR3 gives the full variable domain: DGGITQSPKYLFRKEGQNVTLSCEQNLNHDAMYWYRQDPGQGLRLIYYSQIVNDFQKGDIAEGYSVSREKKESFPLTVTSAQKNPTAFYLCASSIVTSGRQSFYNEQFFGPGTRLTVL.

The V gene is TRBV12-3 or TRBV12-4, the J gene TRBJ2-7, with D unresolved. V shed 4 bases and J shed 7 bases, with 11 bases lying between them. CDR3 length: 12 residues. The CDR3 nucleotides read TGTGCCAGCAGTTGGGCCGTGAAAGAGCAGTACTTC. Translation gives CASSWAVKEQYF.

The chain is built from TRBV18 and TRBJ2-3; D gene unclear. V was trimmed by 1 base and J by 1 base, leaving 6 bases between them. Germline V gene sequence: CDR1 KGHSH, CDR2 LQKENI. CDR3 length: 14 amino acids. The CDR3 reads CASSPRSGTDTQYF. CDR3 coding DNA: TGTGCCAGCTCACCACGTTCGGGCACAGATACGCAGTATTTT.

This clone was recorded a few times. This chain uses TRBV11-3 with TRBJ2-1; D perhaps matches TRBD2 (6 bases). Trimming removed 3 bases from V and 6 bases from J, with 12 bases in between. Per the germline V gene, CDR1 is SGHNT and CDR2 is YENEEA. CDR3 length: 14 residues. Here the CDR3 reads CASSFSGLSNEQFF. CDR3 nucleotide sequence: TGTGCCAGCAGCTTTAGCGGATTGAGCAATGAGCAGTTCTTC.